Following are 29 T cell receptor beta chains from one sample sequenced in a study of technical replicates of blood from several donors (dated 2017 in TCRdb). The receptor library was made with the immunoSEQ multiplex PCR assay. Entries here come from immuneACCESS through TCRdb and include only in-frame sequences with V and J called. Some clones fail to appear in such tables; in the studies checked, an unresolved V gene covers under half of the shortfall, and the cause of the remainder is unknown. The sample table records 55,000 to 70,000 clones; just under 90% of these occur just once. The ten largest clones represent 4.8% of the sample. Sequenced: PBMCs. The receptors were sampled from a human donor in good health. Some clones in this sample may be carry-over from other donors' samples.

This chain connects TRBV13 to TRBJ2-2; TRBD2 is a possible D gene (6 bases). Trimming removed 8 bases from V and 1 base from J, with 8 bases in between. Germline V gene sequence: CDR1 PRHDT, CDR2 FYEKMQ (reference sequence). The CDR3 is 13 residues long. In DNA, the CDR3 is TGTGCCAGCGCGACTAGGAACACCGGGGAGCTGTTTTTT. Encoded protein: CASATRNTGELFF. The variable domain in full, completed from reference TRBV13 and TRBJ2-2, reads AAGVIQSPRHLIKEKRETATLKCYPIPRHDTVYWYQQGPGQDPQFLISFYEKMQSDKGSIPDRFSAQQFSDYHSELNMSSLELGDSALYFCASATRNTGELFFGEGSRLTVL.

The CDR3 DNA is TGTGCCAGCAGGCTTTTGAGCGGGACTGAGCAGTTCTTC. Its translation is CASRLLSGTEQFF. The chain uses TRBV6-4 and TRBJ2-1; 7 bases fit TRBD2. Looked up from germline, CDR1 is MRHNA and CDR2 is SNTAGT. The CDR3 loop spans 13 amino acids. The ends lost 6 bases at V and 9 bases at J; junction bases unmatched: 8.

The DNA of the CDR3 is TGTGCCAGCCGGACTAGCGGGATACACAATGAGCAGTTCTTC. It is translated as CASRTSGIHNEQFF. This chain connects TRBV2 to TRBJ2-1, with TRBD2 identical over 12 bases. Per germline, CDR1 SNHLY and CDR2 FYNNEI. This CDR3 comprises 14 residues. Germline trimming cut 8 bases from V and 5 bases from J; bases unmatched to any gene: 4.

The chain employs TRBV19 and TRBJ2-6; perhaps TRBD1 as D (5 bases). The germline V gene has CDR1 LNHDA and CDR2 SQIVND (reference sequence). The CDR3 has 15 residues. V dropped 3 bases and J dropped 4 bases, with 10 bases sitting between them. Written as DNA, the CDR3 is TGTGCCAGTAGTATTACAGGTCCCGGGGCCAACGTCCTGACTTTC. As protein: CASSITGPGANVLTF.

This chain uses TRBV27 with TRBJ2-3; 9 nucleotides line up with TRBD2. V lost 2 bases to trimming and J lost 4 bases; unmatched junction nucleotides: 4. This CDR3 comprises 15 residues. Germline V gene data show CDR1 as MNHEY and CDR2 as SMNVEV (reference sequence). The DNA for the CDR3 is TGTGCCAGCAGTTTACGGCGGGGGGGTGCAGATACGCAGTATTTT. This sequence encodes CASSLRRGGADTQYF.

The V call is TRBV14, the J call TRBJ2-7, with 13 nucleotides matching TRBD2. Looked up from germline, CDR1 is SGHDN and CDR2 is FVKESK. V lost 3 bases and J lost 4; bases outside the gene matches: 6. The CDR3 contains 16 residues. In DNA form, the CDR3 reads TGTGCCAGCAGCCATCTATGGACTAGCGGGAGATACGAGCAGTACTTC. Amino acids: CASSHLWTSGRYEQYF.

The chain combines TRBV19 with TRBJ2-3; TRBD2 is a possible D gene (5 bases). This CDR3 comprises 16 residues. V was clipped by 7 bases and J by 0 bases, with 17 bases between them. Per the germline V gene, CDR1 is LNHDA and CDR2 is SQIVND (reference sequence). CDR3 protein: CASTPSVRTSTDTQYF. The CDR3 DNA reads TGTGCCAGTACCCCATCTGTCCGGACTAGCACAGATACGCAGTATTTT.

The genes are TRBV11-2 and TRBJ2-7, with D tentatively TRBD2 (5 bases). Trimming stripped 5 bases from V and 4 bases from J, with 9 bases between. The V gene's germline CDR1 is SGHAT and CDR2 FQNNGV. The CDR3 covers 12 residues. This chain's CDR3 is CASSPTSYEQYF. CDR3 nucleotide sequence: TGTGCCAGCAGCCCTACTAGTTACGAGCAGTACTTC.

The J gene is TRBJ2-7, the V gene TRBV25-1; D ambiguous. This CDR3 region has 11 residues. Per germline, CDR1 MGHDK and CDR2 SYGVNS. Trimming left V 5 bases short and J 6 bases short, with 8 bases between. Written as DNA, the CDR3 is TGTGCCAGCAGTTCCCCTCGCGAGCAGTACTTC. Translating it yields CASSSPREQYF.

The chain links TRBV7-2 to TRBJ1-2; 7 bases are shared with TRBD1. The germline V gene encodes CDR1 SGHTA and CDR2 FQGNSA. Losses at the gene ends were 0 bases for V and 2 bases for J; bases not matched to a gene: 3. The CDR3 spans 15 residues. The CDR3 region has the DNA TGTGCCAGCAGCTTAGCGGGACAGAAAAACTATGGCTACACCTTC. Translated: CASSLAGQKNYGYTF.

This chain uses TRBV7-9 with TRBJ2-2; a possible D gene is TRBD1 (6 bases). This CDR3 contains 16 residues. The germline CDR1 and CDR2 sequences are SEHNR and FQNEAQ (reference sequence). Trimming took off 5 bases at V and 2 bases at J, with 15 bases between the two ends. The CDR3 DNA sequence: TGTGCCAGCAGCCTATCCGGGACACTCAACACCGGGGAGCTGTTTTTT. This gives the protein CASSLSGTLNTGELFF.

The rearrangement links TRBV11-2 to TRBJ1-2; 7 bases are a match to TRBD1. Germline V gives CDR1 SGHAT, CDR2 FQNNGV. CDR3 size: 14 residues. V shed 4 bases, J shed 5 bases, and the junction held 7 bases outside the gene matches. CDR3 DNA sequence: TGTGCCAGCAGCTCACCCAGGGGGGAGTATGGCTACACCTTC. Its translation: CASSSPRGEYGYTF.

The chain is built from TRBV16 and TRBJ2-7; D is unresolved. Trimming left V 0 bases short and J 4 bases short, with 7 bases between. CDR3 size: 13 residues. Germline lookup yields CDR1 KGHSY and CDR2 FQNENV. The CDR3 loop is CASSQSVVYEQYF. The DNA of the CDR3 is TGTGCCAGCAGCCAATCGGTAGTGTACGAGCAGTACTTC.

Details on this clone: Sequence at one end of the junction differs from germline and may be a read error. The rearrangement joins TRBV30 to TRBJ2-7; 8 nucleotides agree with TRBD2. Germline loops: CDR1 GTSNPN, CDR2 SVGIG (reference sequence). The CDR3 spans 15 residues. CDR3 region: CAWSLGPLAGGLRNF. The CDR3 DNA reads as TGTGCCTGGAGTCTTGGACCCCTGGCGGGAGGTCTTCGGAACTTC.

The chain recombines TRBV27 with TRBJ1-5; weak D call: TRBD1 (6 bases). Trimming took 4 bases from V and 2 from J, leaving 12 bases between them. The CDR3 covers 15 residues. Germline V gives CDR1 MNHEY, CDR2 SMNVEV (reference sequence). The CDR3 nucleotides read TGTGCCAGCAGTTACCAGGGGTTAGGCAATCAGCCCCAGCATTTT. Translating gives CASSYQGLGNQPQHF.

The rearrangement uses TRBV2 and TRBJ1-2; 7 positions match TRBD1. This CDR3 is 13 amino acids long. V lost 6 bases and J lost 4; bases outside the gene matches: 5. CDR1 and CDR2 from the germline V gene are SNHLY and FYNNEI. CDR3 protein: CASRSDRAYGYTF. In DNA, the CDR3 is TGTGCCAGCAGATCCGACAGGGCCTATGGCTACACCTTC.

This clone was recorded a few times. The CDR3 reads CASSQASGGRTNTEAFF. As DNA, the CDR3 is TGTGCCAGCAGCCAAGCTTCGGGGGGCAGGACGAACACTGAAGCTTTCTTT. The V call is TRBV4-2, the J call TRBJ1-1; weak D call: TRBD1 (6 bases). Per the germline V gene, CDR1 is LGHNA and CDR2 is YNFKEQ. The V end was cut by 1 base, the J end by 1 base, with 16 bases between. This CDR3 contains 17 residues.

The V gene is TRBV5-4, the J gene TRBJ2-3; 10 bases map to TRBD2. The V gene end was trimmed by 4 bases and the J gene end by 4 bases; junction bases not matched to a gene: 6. Per germline, CDR1 SGHNT and CDR2 YYREEE (reference sequence). The CDR3 loop spans 15 amino acids. In DNA, the CDR3 is TGTGCCAGCAGCAGCCAAAGCGGGGGGGCAGATACGCAGTATTTT. Residues: CASSSQSGGADTQYF. Full variable domain (remainder filled in from reference TRBV5-4 and TRBJ2-3): ETGVTQSPTHLIKTRGQQVTLRCSSQSGHNTVSWYQQALGQGPQFIFQYYREEENGRGNFPPRFSGLQFPNYSSELNVNALELDDSALYLCASSSQSGGADTQYFGPGTRLTVL.

The V and J genes are TRBV7-2 and TRBJ1-1, with TRBD1 matching 11 bases. This CDR3 contains 16 residues. V trimming: 2 bases; J trimming: 4 bases; junction bases outside the gene matches: 6. Germline V gives CDR1 SGHTA, CDR2 FQGNSA. The CDR3 region is CASSLLKGQGGTEAFF. The CDR3 DNA reads as TGTGCCAGCAGCTTATTAAAGGGACAGGGGGGCACTGAAGCTTTCTTT.

In its sample, this clone was seen once. The chain uses TRBV5-1 and TRBJ1-4; 7 bases align to TRBD1. With 3 bases clipped from V and 8 bases from J, the junction kept 13 bases outside the gene matches. Germline CDR1 is SGHRS and CDR2 is YFSETQ. The CDR3 sequence is 16 residues long. The chain's CDR3 is CASSSARSGGREKLFF. The CDR3, as DNA: TGCGCCAGCAGCTCTGCTAGGTCAGGGGGACGAGAAAAACTGTTTTTT.

The chain employs TRBV7-2 and TRBJ1-3; D is possibly TRBD1 (6 bases). V was pared by 4 bases and J by 4 bases, with 20 bases between. Germline V gene lookup returns CDR1 SGHTA and CDR2 FQGNSA. The CDR3 is 17 residues long. This CDR3 reads CASSSAGAGLWGNTIYF. The CDR3 DNA reads TGTGCCAGCAGCTCGGCGGGGGCAGGGCTGTGGGGAAACACCATATATTTT.

This clone was seen a single time. This chain joins TRBV7-2 and TRBJ1-6, with D possibly TRBD1 on 5 matching bases. V lost 5 bases, J lost 9 bases, and 14 bases lay in between. Germline CDR1 reads SGHTA; CDR2 reads FQGNSA. The CDR3 length is 14 residues. The DNA of the CDR3 is TGTGCCAGCAGCCTTGGACACCAGATTTCACCCCTCCACTTT. Encoded protein: CASSLGHQISPLHF.

The chain combines TRBV6-4 with TRBJ2-1; D is ambiguous. The CDR3 consists of 14 residues. V was trimmed by 6 bases and J by 6 bases, leaving 15 bases between them. Germline V gene lookup returns CDR1 MRHNA and CDR2 SNTAGT. CDR3 sequence reads: CASSMEVSGNEQFF. The DNA for the CDR3 is TGTGCCAGCAGCATGGAAGTTTCGGGCAATGAGCAGTTCTTC.

The CDR3 bases are TGTGCCAGCAAGAAGGGAGAGGCGGCCGGGGAGCTGTTTTTT. It encodes CASKKGEAAGELFF. The chain links TRBV2 to TRBJ2-2; perhaps TRBD2 as D (5 bases). The CDR3 contains 14 residues. Between the trimmed V and J ends, which lost 7 bases and 6 bases, there was a span of 15 bases. The germline gives CDR1 SNHLY, CDR2 FYNNEI.

This clone was picked up one time. The chain is built from TRBV7-2 and TRBJ2-5; maybe TRBD2 (6 bases). Between the trimmed V and J ends, which lost 1 base and 3 bases, there was a span of 6 bases. The V gene's germline CDR1 is SGHTA and CDR2 FQGNSA. The CDR3 covers 13 residues. CDR3 nucleotide sequence: TGTGCCAGCAGCTTAGGGACTAAAGAGACCCAGTACTTC. Translated: CASSLGTKETQYF.

The rearrangement joins TRBV4-1 to TRBJ1-4, with unresolved D. V lost 1 base and J 7 bases, leaving 7 bases between the germline ends. The CDR3 spans 13 residues. CDR1 is MGHRA and CDR2 is YSYEKL in the germline V gene. The CDR3 DNA reads TGCGCCAGCAGCCAAGCAACAGCTGAAAAACTGTTTTTT. Its translation is CASSQATAEKLFF.

The chain uses TRBV9 and TRBJ2-2, with D possibly matching TRBD2 (5 bases). V shed 4 bases and J shed 4 bases, with 11 bases lying between them. Germline V gene data show CDR1 as SGDLS and CDR2 as YYNGEE. CDR3 length: 14 amino acids. The CDR3 protein is CASSQRGSTGELFF. As DNA, the CDR3 is TGTGCCAGCAGCCAAAGAGGGAGCACCGGGGAGCTGTTTTTT. Full variable domain (remainder filled in from reference TRBV9 and TRBJ2-2): DSGVTQTPKHLITATGQRVTLRCSPRSGDLSVYWYQQSLDQGLQFLIQYYNGEERAKGNILERFSAQQFPDLHSELNLSSLELGDSALYFCASSQRGSTGELFFGEGSRLTVL.

The genes are TRBV12-2 and TRBJ1-2. TRBV12-2 is given as a pseudogene. The CDR3 totals 15 residues. CDR3 coding DNA: TGTGCAAGTCGCTTCTCGGGAGCGGGTTTCGGTGGCTACACCTTC. Protein sequence: CASRFSGAGFGGYTF.

The chain joins TRBV7-9 to TRBJ2-3, with 7 bases matching TRBD2. V lost 8 bases to trimming and J lost 2 bases; unmatched junction nucleotides: 4. The CDR3 extends over 13 amino acids. Germline CDR1 SEHNR, CDR2 FQNEAQ (reference sequence). CDR3 DNA sequence: TGTGCCAGCGGACTAGGATTCACAGATACGCAGTATTTT. Amino acid sequence: CASGLGFTDTQYF.